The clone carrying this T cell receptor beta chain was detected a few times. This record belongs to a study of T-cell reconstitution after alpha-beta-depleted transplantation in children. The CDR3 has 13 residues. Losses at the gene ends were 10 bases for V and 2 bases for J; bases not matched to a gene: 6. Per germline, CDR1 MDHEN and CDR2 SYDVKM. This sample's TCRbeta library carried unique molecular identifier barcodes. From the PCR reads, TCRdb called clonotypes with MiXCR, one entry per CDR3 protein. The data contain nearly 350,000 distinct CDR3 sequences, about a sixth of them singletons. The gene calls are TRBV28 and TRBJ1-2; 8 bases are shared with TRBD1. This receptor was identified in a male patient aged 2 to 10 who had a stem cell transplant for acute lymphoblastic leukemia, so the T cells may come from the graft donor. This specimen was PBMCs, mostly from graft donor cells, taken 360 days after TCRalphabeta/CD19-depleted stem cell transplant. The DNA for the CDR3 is TGTGCCACTAGGACAGGGCCGAACTATGGCTACACCTTC. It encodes CATRTGPNYGYTF.